Sequencing of this T cell receptor (beta chain) was carried out in a study of blood T cell repertoires in COVID-19. Study context: COVID-19 samples, acute and convalescent, were from the United States, Italy and Spain.

The CDR3 runs to 15 residues. Germline lookup yields CDR1 KGHSH and CDR2 LQKENI. V was clipped by 1 base and J by 3 bases; unmatched bases: 5. Here immunoSEQ multiplex PCR was the method, and the copy in TCRdb shows in-frame clones only, minus some. The sample shows about 54,000 clones, about nine tenths of them seen only once. This clonotype was obtained from a woman aged 40 to 50 with active COVID-19. Sequencing was carried out using peripheral blood. The chain recombines TRBV18 with TRBJ2-5; TRBD2 matches 7 bases. The CDR3 sequence: CASSPLGGSKETQYF. Here the CDR3 DNA reads TGTGCCAGCTCACCACTCGGGGGGAGTAAAGAGACCCAGTACTTC.